Each of the 17 T cell receptor beta chains below was sequenced from the same sample in a study of blood T cell repertoires in COVID-19. Measured with immunoSEQ multiplex PCR; TCRdb has only the in-frame clones, and not every one. The table has 150,000 to 200,000 clones, about 87% seen once; the top ten hold about a tenth. Sequencing was done on a sample of peripheral blood. These receptors were taken from a woman in her 70s with COVID-19, enrolled during active disease.

This rearrangement joins TRBV7-2 to TRBJ1-3; a possible D gene is TRBD1 (5 bases). Germline V gives CDR1 SGHTA, CDR2 FQGNSA. The germline V and J ends were trimmed by 3 bases and 4 bases, with 10 bases remaining between them. The CDR3 loop spans 14 amino acids. CDR3 loop: CASSFLQVGNTIYF. CDR3 nucleotide sequence: TGTGCCAGCAGCTTCCTACAGGTCGGAAACACCATATATTTT.

The chain uses TRBV9 and TRBJ1-3; TRBD1 aligns across 7 bases. After removal of 1 base from V and 3 bases from J, the junction contained 1 base not matched to a gene. Germline V gene sequence: CDR1 SGDLS, CDR2 YYNGEE. This CDR3 is built from 14 residues. The CDR3 loop is CASSVQGDGNTIYF. The CDR3 nucleotides read TGTGCCAGCAGCGTACAGGGGGATGGAAACACCATATATTTT.

The genes are TRBV4-1 and TRBJ2-3; D remains unclear. Germline CDR1 MGHRA, CDR2 YSYEKL. The CDR3 has 16 residues. Trimming left V 1 base short and J 4 bases short, with 15 bases between. The CDR3 protein is CASSQGARLVADTQYF. As DNA, the CDR3 is TGCGCCAGCAGCCAAGGCGCTAGGCTAGTCGCAGATACGCAGTATTTT.

This chain uses TRBV25-1 with TRBJ1-2; 7 bases align to TRBD1. This CDR3 spans 13 amino acids. The ends lost 6 bases at V and 4 bases at J; junction bases unmatched: 5. Germline V gene lookup returns CDR1 MGHDK and CDR2 SYGVNS. The CDR3 reads CASSRDRVYGYTF. In DNA, the CDR3 is TGTGCCAGCAGCCGGGACAGAGTCTATGGCTACACCTTC.

The chain has TRBV18 and TRBJ2-5; D may be TRBD1 (6 bases). V shed 3 bases and J shed 5 bases, with 10 bases lying between them. The V gene's germline CDR1 is KGHSH and CDR2 LQKENI. The CDR3 loop spans 13 amino acids. This CDR3 is CASSPQGYETQYF. The CDR3 nucleotides read TGTGCCAGCTCACCCCAGGGGTACGAGACCCAGTACTTC.

The chain joins TRBV3-1 (or the pseudogene TRBV3-2) to TRBJ2-7; D is possibly TRBD1 (5 bases). Germline loops: CDR1 LGHDT, CDR2 YNNKEL (reference sequence). This CDR3 is built from 13 residues. V dropped 3 bases and J dropped 2 bases, with 8 bases sitting between them. CDR3 region: CASSHQGTYEQYF. The CDR3 DNA reads TGTGCCAGCAGCCACCAGGGAACCTACGAGCAGTACTTC.

This clone was found a few times. The chain recombines TRBV30 with TRBJ1-2, with D possibly being TRBD1 (5 bases). V was trimmed by 3 bases and J by 7 bases, leaving 9 bases between them. Per germline, CDR1 GTSNPN and CDR2 SVGIG (reference sequence). This CDR3 spans 11 amino acids. The CDR3 DNA reads as TGTGCCTGGAGCCCGGGGGTTGGCTACACCTTC. This sequence encodes CAWSPGVGYTF.

The gene calls are TRBV18 and TRBJ2-1, with D possibly TRBD1 on 6 matching bases. This CDR3 contains 14 residues. The germline gives CDR1 KGHSH, CDR2 LQKENI. V was clipped by 1 base and J by 7 bases, with 11 bases between them. As DNA, the CDR3 is TGTGCCAGCTCACCACTTGCAGGGGTAAATGAGCAGTTCTTC. It codes for CASSPLAGVNEQFF.

V usage is TRBV5-1 and J usage is TRBJ1-2, with TRBD1 matching 9 bases. The V gene end was trimmed by 2 bases and the J gene end by 4 bases; junction bases not matched to a gene: 3. The CDR3 totals 14 residues. Germline lookup yields CDR1 SGHRS and CDR2 YFSETQ. This CDR3 is CASSFQGQGYGYTF. The CDR3 DNA follows: TGCGCCAGCAGCTTTCAGGGACAGGGCTATGGCTACACCTTC. Using reference TRBV5-1 and TRBJ1-2 for the parts outside the CDR3, the full variable domain is KAGVTQTPRYLIKTRGQQVTLSCSPISGHRSVSWYQQTPGQGLQFLFEYFSETQRNKGNFPGRFSGRQFSNSRSEMNVSTLELGDSALYLCASSFQGQGYGYTFGSGTRLTVV.

This clone has a handful of counts. This chain joins TRBV30 and TRBJ1-6; possible D gene TRBD1, 6 bases. Trimming shortened V by 7 bases and J by 0 bases, and 19 bases separated the two germline ends. Germline V gene lookup returns CDR1 GTSNPN and CDR2 SVGIG (reference sequence). This CDR3 contains 17 residues. CDR3 sequence: CASTPTGMSSYNSPLHF. CDR3 nucleotide sequence: TGTGCCTCCACACCGACAGGAATGAGCTCCTATAATTCACCCCTCCACTTT.

The chain carries TRBV27 and TRBJ1-3; D is unclear. CDR1 is MNHEY and CDR2 is SMNVEV in the germline V gene (reference sequence). Trimming cost V 3 bases and J 3 bases, with 6 bases left between them. The CDR3 totals 13 residues. CDR3 loop: CASSFQFGNTIYF. DNA of the CDR3: TGTGCCAGCAGTTTCCAGTTTGGAAACACCATATATTTT.

The V call is TRBV3-1 (or the pseudogene TRBV3-2), the J call TRBJ1-4; maybe TRBD1 (5 bases). CDR1 and CDR2 from the germline V gene are LGHDT and YNNKEL (reference sequence). This CDR3 is 15 amino acids long. V lost 4 bases to trimming and J lost 0 bases, with 9 bases between them. The CDR3 DNA reads TGTGCCAGCAGCCCTGGCAGGGCAACTAATGAAAAACTGTTTTTT. Encoded protein: CASSPGRATNEKLFF.

V is TRBV11-3 and J is TRBJ1-1, with no clear D. Trimming removed 5 bases from V and 7 bases from J, with 17 bases in between. This CDR3 is built from 14 residues. Germline V gene data show CDR1 as SGHNT and CDR2 as YENEEA. The chain's CDR3 is CASSPRAGTSEAFF. The CDR3 coding sequence is TGTGCCAGCAGCCCCCGAGCGGGTACGAGTGAAGCTTTCTTT. Variable domain in full (rest from reference TRBV11-3 and TRBJ1-1): EAGVVQSPRYKIIEKKQPVAFWCNPISGHNTLYWYLQNLGQGPELLIRYENEEAVDDSQLPKDRFSAERLKGVDSTLKIQPAELGDSAVYLCASSPRAGTSEAFFGQGTRLTVV.

The V and J genes are TRBV3-1 (or the pseudogene TRBV3-2) and TRBJ1-2, with unresolved D. CDR1 and CDR2 (germline): LGHDT, YNNKEL (reference sequence). Trimming took off 0 bases at V and 8 bases at J, with 10 bases between the two ends. The CDR3 contains 13 residues. CDR3 sequence (DNA): TGTGCCAGCAGCCAAGATCACGGGATAGGCTACACCTTC. Translation: CASSQDHGIGYTF.

The chain is built from TRBV30 and TRBJ1-2, with TRBD1 matching 8 bases. The junction had 12 bases not matched to a gene; V was cut back by 5 bases and J by 7 bases. CDR1 and CDR2 from the germline V gene are GTSNPN and SVGIG (reference sequence). This CDR3 has 14 amino acids. The CDR3 spells CAWETGDPTAGYTF. CDR3 nucleotides: TGTGCCTGGGAGACAGGGGATCCCACAGCTGGCTACACCTTC. The full variable domain, with the rest looked up from reference TRBV30 and TRBJ1-2, is SQTIHQWPATLVQPVGSPLSLECTVEGTSNPNLYWYRQAAGRGLQLLFYSVGIGQISSEVPQNLSASRPQDRQFILSSKKLLLSDSGFYLCAWETGDPTAGYTFGSGTRLTVV.

The chain links TRBV19 to TRBJ2-1; the D gene is possibly TRBD2 (6 bases). The germline V gene has CDR1 LNHDA and CDR2 SQIVND (reference sequence). The V gene lost 4 bases and the J gene lost 0 bases, with 10 bases spanning the gap. The CDR3 spans 15 residues. The CDR3 sequence is CASSTRLDSYNEQFF. The CDR3 DNA sequence: TGTGCCAGTAGTACAAGACTAGACTCCTACAATGAGCAGTTCTTC.

The chain couples TRBV5-1 to TRBJ2-7; tentative D call: TRBD2 (7 bases). The germline V gene encodes CDR1 SGHRS and CDR2 YFSETQ. With 3 bases removed from V and 5 bases from J, the gap between germline ends came to 18 bases. The CDR3 spans 15 residues. Here the CDR3 reads CASSWGGGAVHEQYF. For the CDR3, the DNA is TGCGCCAGCAGCTGGGGCGGGGGCGCGGTCCACGAGCAGTACTTC.